A single sample gave rise to the 18 T cell receptor beta chains below, sequenced in a study of neurological immune-mediated disorders. TCRdb ran MiXCR on the 5' RACE reads and lists one entry per CDR3 protein. The sample records around 61,000 distinct CDR3 sequences, roughly 4.9% being singletons. Sequenced sample: PBMCs. The receptor source for this set is a human donor with multiple sclerosis. The donor label of this sample is uncertain.

In this sample, this clonotype is medium-sized. The rearrangement uses TRBV20-1 and TRBJ2-7; D is perhaps TRBD1 (6 bases). CDR1 is DFQATT, CDR2 SNEGSKA, per germline (reference sequence). With 1 base removed from V and 9 bases from J, the gap between germline ends came to 10 bases. This CDR3 contains 11 residues. The CDR3 coding sequence is TGCAGTGCTAGAGTAGGCAGGGGGCAGTACTTC. The encoded protein is CSARVGRGQYF.

At least ten counts were recorded for this clonotype. The rearrangement links TRBV20-1 to TRBJ2-7, with TRBD2 identical over 15 bases. The V gene end was trimmed by 6 bases and the J gene end by 0 bases; junction bases not matched to a gene: 3. The CDR3 runs to 15 residues. Germline CDR1 and CDR2: DFQATT and SNEGSKA (reference sequence). In DNA, the CDR3 is TGCAGTGCAGGGACTAGCGGGGGGTCCTCCTACGAGCAGTACTTC. This sequence encodes CSAGTSGGSSYEQYF.

There are many counts of this clonotype. The chain links TRBV5-5 to TRBJ2-1, with 12 bases matching TRBD2. The V segment lost 5 bases and the J segment 0 bases; nucleotides outside the gene matches: 6. The CDR3 is 17 amino acids. The V gene's germline CDR1 is SGHKS and CDR2 YYEKEE (reference sequence). For the CDR3, the DNA is TGTGCCAGCAGTCCGGGACTAGCGGGTATCTCCTACAATGAGCAGTTCTTC. This codes for CASSPGLAGISYNEQFF.

This clonotype was seen repeatedly, ten times or more. This chain connects TRBV5-1 to TRBJ1-1; no clear D gene. The ends were cut back, 2 bases at V and 1 base at J, with 6 bases in the middle. This CDR3 region has 13 residues. Looked up from germline, CDR1 is SGHRS and CDR2 is YFSETQ. The CDR3 bases are TGCGCCAGCAGCTTTGACACGAACACTGAAGCTTTCTTT. Its translation is CASSFDTNTEAFF.

There are many counts of this clonotype. J is TRBJ2-1 and V is TRBV5-5; no definite D call. Trimming shortened V by 0 bases and J by 6 bases, and 7 bases separated the two germline ends. Per germline, CDR1 SGHKS and CDR2 YYEKEE (reference sequence). The CDR3 runs to 13 residues. The CDR3 coding sequence is TGTGCCAGCAGCTTGGAATTATTCAATGAGCAGTTCTTC. Translation: CASSLELFNEQFF.

This clonotype was seen many times. The chain has TRBV9 and TRBJ2-2; the D is unclear. The CDR3 covers 14 residues. Trimming pared 0 bases from V and 0 bases from J, leaving 3 bases between. Looked up from germline, CDR1 is SGDLS and CDR2 is YYNGEE. The CDR3 here is CASSVVANTGELFF. The CDR3 coding sequence is TGTGCCAGCAGCGTAGTGGCGAACACCGGGGAGCTGTTTTTT. The variable domain in full, completed from reference TRBV9 and TRBJ2-2, reads DSGVTQTPKHLITATGQRVTLRCSPRSGDLSVYWYQQSLDQGLQFLIQYYNGEERAKGNILERFSAQQFPDLHSELNLSSLELGDSALYFCASSVVANTGELFFGEGSRLTVL.

This clonotype was detected many times. The V call is TRBV5-1, the J call TRBJ1-5; weak D call: TRBD1 (5 bases). The CDR3 is made up of 15 amino acids. CDR1 SGHRS and CDR2 YFSETQ come from the germline V gene. The V end lost 2 bases, the J end lost 6 bases, and 15 bases lay between the germline ends. CDR3 nucleotide sequence: TGCGCCAGCAGCTTACAAACAGGATTAGGTCAGCCCCAGCATTTT. This encodes CASSLQTGLGQPQHF.

This clonotype was counted at least ten times. The CDR3 DNA reads TGCAGTGCTAGAGATCTTAGGACTACTTTCACAGATACGCAGTATTTT. This sequence encodes CSARDLRTTFTDTQYF. The chain employs TRBV20-1 and TRBJ2-3, with D perhaps TRBD2 (6 bases). The germline V and J ends were trimmed by 0 bases and 2 bases, with 15 bases remaining between them. Looked up from germline, CDR1 is DFQATT and CDR2 is SNEGSKA (reference sequence). The CDR3 extends over 16 amino acids.

This clonotype was seen ten or more times. The chain is built from TRBV6-2 or TRBV6-3 and TRBJ2-1; D is perhaps TRBD2 (6 bases). V was clipped by 6 bases and J by 6 bases, with 18 bases between them. This CDR3 is built from 15 residues. The germline gives CDR1 MNHEY, CDR2 SVGEGT. In nucleotides, the CDR3 is TGTGCCAGCAGCCCTGCGTCAGCGGGTTTCAATGAGCAGTTCTTC. Encoded protein: CASSPASAGFNEQFF.

This clonotype was counted many times. CDR3 region: CASSQERGATDTQYF. CDR3 DNA: TGCGCCAGCAGCCAAGAACGGGGGGCCACAGATACGCAGTATTTT. The V gene is TRBV4-1, the J gene TRBJ2-3, with D perhaps TRBD2 (7 bases). The CDR3 sequence is 15 residues long. The germline V and J ends were trimmed by 0 bases and 2 bases, with 9 bases remaining between them. Germline V gene sequence: CDR1 MGHRA, CDR2 YSYEKL.

This clonotype was recorded many times. The chain has TRBV10-3 and TRBJ2-2; no firm D call. The V end was cut by 6 bases, the J end by 0 bases, with 8 bases between. This CDR3 contains 14 residues. CDR1 is ENHRY, CDR2 SYGVKD, per germline. The CDR3 is CAIRRTANTGELFF. The CDR3 DNA follows: TGTGCCATCAGACGAACAGCGAACACCGGGGAGCTGTTTTTT.

There are many counts of this clonotype. The chain has TRBV5-1 and TRBJ2-7; TRBD2 matches at 11 bases. With 0 bases clipped from V and 5 bases from J, the junction kept 4 bases outside the gene matches. This CDR3 contains 15 residues. CDR1 and CDR2 (germline): SGHRS, YFSETQ. The CDR3 loop reads CASSLVLAGGNEQYF. DNA of the CDR3: TGCGCCAGCAGCTTGGTATTAGCGGGAGGGAACGAGCAGTACTTC.

V gene TRBV27 combines with J gene TRBJ2-7; TRBD2 aligns across 13 bases. V was pared by 4 bases and J by 6 bases, with 3 bases of the junction left unmatched. Germline-derived CDR1 and CDR2 are MNHEY and SMNVEV (reference sequence). The CDR3 is made up of 14 amino acids. CDR3 nucleotide sequence: TGTGCCAGCAGTTCACTAGCGGGGGGGCGCGAGCAGTACTTC. It translates to CASSSLAGGREQYF.

This clonotype showed up many times. The CDR3 coding sequence is TGTGCCATCAGTACAGGGCCAGATACGCAGTATTTT. This gives the protein CAISTGPDTQYF. This chain uses TRBV10-3 with TRBJ2-3; TRBD1 is a possible D gene (6 bases). CDR1 ENHRY and CDR2 SYGVKD come from the germline V gene. Trimming shortened V by 5 bases and J by 4 bases, and 7 bases separated the two germline ends. The CDR3 runs 12 residues.

Many counts were recorded for this clonotype. The rearrangement joins TRBV20-1 to TRBJ1-4; a possible D gene is TRBD1 (5 bases). The germline V gene encodes CDR1 DFQATT and CDR2 SNEGSKA (reference sequence). The CDR3 runs 15 residues. Trimming cost V 0 bases and J 8 bases, with 16 bases left between them. The CDR3 region has the DNA TGCAGTGCTAGAGATCCGAGGGGATCTGGAGAAAAACTGTTTTTT. It specifies CSARDPRGSGEKLFF.

The table lists this clonotype with many counts. This chain joins TRBV5-1 and TRBJ2-7, with 9 nucleotides matching TRBD1. The CDR3 length is 15 residues. J lost 5 bases, V lost 4 bases, and 10 bases had no gene match. Per the germline V gene, CDR1 is SGHRS and CDR2 is YFSETQ. The DNA of the CDR3 is TGCGCCAGCAGCGCCGGGACAGGGACCTACCACGAGCAGTACTTC. This gives the protein CASSAGTGTYHEQYF.

This clonotype was detected ten times or more. CDR3 nucleotide sequence: TGCAGTGCTAGGAGGGTGGACCAAACCTACGAGCAGTACTTC. Amino acid sequence: CSARRVDQTYEQYF. V gene TRBV20-1 combines with J gene TRBJ2-7, with a tentative D call TRBD2 (5 bases). The CDR3 has 14 amino acids. Germline CDR1 reads DFQATT; CDR2 reads SNEGSKA (reference sequence). Between the trimmed V and J ends, which lost 3 bases and 2 bases, there was a span of 14 bases.

This clonotype was recorded many times. The V call is TRBV5-1, the J call TRBJ1-1, with 9 bases matching TRBD1. The CDR3 spans 14 residues. From germline, CDR1 is SGHRS and CDR2 YFSETQ. The V and J ends lost 3 bases and 5 bases, in that order; junction bases with no gene match: 5. CDR3 residues: CASSSTGGRTEAFF. DNA for the CDR3: TGCGCCAGCAGCTCCACAGGGGGCAGGACTGAAGCTTTCTTT.